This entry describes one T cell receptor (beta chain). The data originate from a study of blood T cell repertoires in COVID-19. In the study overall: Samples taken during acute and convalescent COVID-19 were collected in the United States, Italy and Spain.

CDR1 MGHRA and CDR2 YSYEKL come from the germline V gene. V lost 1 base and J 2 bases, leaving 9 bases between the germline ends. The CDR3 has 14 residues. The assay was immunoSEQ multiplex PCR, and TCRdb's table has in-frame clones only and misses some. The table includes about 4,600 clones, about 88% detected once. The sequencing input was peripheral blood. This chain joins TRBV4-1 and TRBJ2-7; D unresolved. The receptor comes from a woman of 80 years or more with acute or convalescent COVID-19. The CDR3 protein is CASSQANVAYEQYF. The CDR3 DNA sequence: TGCGCCAGCAGCCAAGCAAACGTAGCCTACGAGCAGTACTTC.